This T cell receptor (beta chain) was recovered during a study of blood T cell repertoires in COVID-19. Sequenced by immunoSEQ multiplex PCR; TCRdb stores in-frame clones only, minus some. The table has over 30,000 clones, 81% seen once. Germline CDR1 reads LNHDA; CDR2 reads SQIVND (reference sequence). The CDR3 has 13 residues. V shed 6 bases and J shed 5 bases, with 11 bases lying between them. This chain uses TRBV19 with TRBJ1-5, with no clear D. The sample consisted of peripheral blood. This clonotype was obtained from a man aged 80 or over with active or convalescent COVID-19. The CDR3 sequence: CASRARQDQPQHF. The CDR3 DNA follows: TGTGCCAGTAGGGCCAGGCAGGATCAGCCCCAGCATTTT.